The rows below give T cell receptor beta chains drawn from one sample of a study of memory B cells and T cells in multiple sclerosis. These receptors' targets are unknown. Data came from immunoSEQ multiplex PCR; TCRdb stores just in-frame clones and leaves some out. The sample holds approximately 47,000 clones, around 80% seen once. Sequencing was carried out using PBMCs from blood kept in culture. These receptors were taken from a human donor with multiple sclerosis. CDR3s include the opening cysteine and the closing phenylalanine or tryptophan. D genes are given only for firm matches. For some rows the clone size is stated as once, few or many, or as a class when expanded; others skip it.

TGCGCCAGCAGTCAATGGGGGACAGGGTATCAGCCCCAGCATTTT,CASSQWGTGYQPQHF,TRBJ1-5,.,TRBV23-1,TRBD1
TGTGCCAGCAGTCCGGGGACAGGGTATTTCACTGAAGCTTTCTTT,CASSPGTGYFTEAFF,TRBJ1-1,once,TRBV27,TRBD1
TGTGCCAGCAGTTTTCGGTCGTATGTGGACTATGGCTACACCTTC,CASSFRSYVDYGYTF,TRBJ1-2,.,TRBV28,.
TGTGCCAGCAGCCATCAGGGGCAGTGGAACACTGAAGCTTTCTTT,CASSHQGQWNTEAFF,TRBJ1-1,.,TRBV5-6,.
TGTGCCAGCAGCTTAGGGACTAGCGGGGCCTACTACACCGGGGAGCTGTTTTTT,CASSLGTSGAYYTGELFF,TRBJ2-2,.,TRBV7-2,TRBD2
TGCGCCAGCAGCCAAGAGATTGCCGGGGAGCTGTTTTTT,CASSQEIAGELFF,TRBJ2-2,.,TRBV4-3,.
TGTGCCAGCAGGAATCTAGCGGGGGGATACAATGAGCAGTTCTTC,CASRNLAGGYNEQFF,TRBJ2-1,once,TRBV6-1,TRBD2
TGTGCCAGCAGCTTAGAGACAGTCTATGGCTACACCTTC,CASSLETVYGYTF,TRBJ1-2,once,TRBV7-8,.
TGTGCCAGCAGGGACCTGGGTTGGCGGGGGGGCCCAGATACGCAGTATTTT,CASRDLGWRGGPDTQYF,TRBJ2-3,.,TRBV2,TRBD2
TGTGCCAGCAGCCGGTACGGGACTAACTATGGCTACACCTTC,CASSRYGTNYGYTF,TRBJ1-2,.,TRBV14,.
TGTGCCAGCAGCTCCTCGGACTTCTCCTACGAGCAGTACTTC,CASSSSDFSYEQYF,TRBJ2-7,.,TRBV13,.
TGTGCCAGCAGTCTTGGGGGCGGACAGCCCCAGCATTTT,CASSLGGGQPQHF,TRBJ1-5,.,TRBV2,.
TGTGCCAGCAGCCGAGGGGTCCAAGAGACCCAGTACTTC,CASSRGVQETQYF,TRBJ2-5,.,TRBV11-2,.
TGTGCCAGCAGTGAAAGTTGGGACACATACGAGCAGTACTTC,CASSESWDTYEQYF,TRBJ2-7,.,TRBV6-1,.
TGTGCCAGCAGCCCCCGACAGTTCTCCTACAATGAGCAGTTCTTC,CASSPRQFSYNEQFF,TRBJ2-1,.,TRBV11-2,.
TGTGCCAGTAGTATTTATCGGGACAGGGACGGCTACACCTTC,CASSIYRDRDGYTF,TRBJ1-2,.,TRBV19,TRBD1
TGTGCCAGCAGCTTAGGAGCCGCGAGGGCCGGGGAGCTGTTTTTT,CASSLGAARAGELFF,TRBJ2-2,.,TRBV7-2,.
TGTGCCAGCAGCCCGGGACAGGCCCTCACCGGGGAGCTGTTTTTT,CASSPGQALTGELFF,TRBJ2-2,.,TRBV5-4,TRBD1
TGTGCCAGCGGATTCGGACAGGGGGACAATGAGCAGTTCTTC,CASGFGQGDNEQFF,TRBJ2-1,once,TRBV5-6,TRBD1
TGTGCCACCAGCAGGCGACAGGGAATGAACACTGAAGCTTTCTTT,CATSRRQGMNTEAFF,TRBJ1-1,once,TRBV15,TRBD1
TGTGCCAGCTCACCCCGAGAAGGGCCCCTTACCTATGGCTACACCTTC,CASSPREGPLTYGYTF,TRBJ1-2,.,TRBV18,.
TGTGCCAGCAGCCTAGGACCCGGCAATCAGCCCCAGCATTTT,CASSLGPGNQPQHF,TRBJ1-5,.,TRBV7-2,.
TGTGCCAGCAGCCAATTGGTCAGCGGGGTCACCGGGGAGCTGTTTTTT,CASSQLVSGVTGELFF,TRBJ2-2,.,TRBV4-2,TRBD2
TGTGCCAGCAGCGTAGAGGGGCGGAGCACAGATACGCAGTATTTT,CASSVEGRSTDTQYF,TRBJ2-3,.,TRBV9,.
TGTGCCAGCAGCTTTGACAGGCACACTGAAGCTTTCTTT,CASSFDRHTEAFF,TRBJ1-1,.,TRBV5-4,.
TGTGCCAGCAGCCAGACAAGCTCCTACAATGAGCAGTTCTTC,CASSQTSSYNEQFF,TRBJ2-1,.,TRBV5-4,.
TGTGCCAGCAGGTTAAAGCCGGATGGCTATGGCTACACCTTC,CASRLKPDGYGYTF,TRBJ1-2,.,TRBV6-5,.
TGTGCCAGTAGTATCCCAGGGAGGCACACTGAAGCTTTCTTT,CASSIPGRHTEAFF,TRBJ1-1,.,TRBV19,.
TGTGCCAGCAGCTCGACAGGGCTTTACACTGAAGCTTTCTTT,CASSSTGLYTEAFF,TRBJ1-1,.,TRBV5-6,TRBD1
TGTGCCAGCAGGGCCAGGGTCACCTACGAGCAGTACTTC,CASRARVTYEQYF,TRBJ2-7,.,TRBV2,.
TGTGCCAGCAGCCTAGGTCAGTCCACCCTCCACTTT,CASSLGQSTLHF,TRBJ1-6,.,TRBV27,.
TGTGCCAGCAGTGTCGGCAGGGGCAATCAGCCCCAGCATTTT,CASSVGRGNQPQHF,TRBJ1-5,.,TRBV2,.
TGTGCCAGCAGTTACACGGCGGGGGGGCCCCCAGATACGCAGTATTTT,CASSYTAGGPPDTQYF,TRBJ2-3,once,TRBV6-5,TRBD2
TGTGCCAGCAGCGTAGGAGGGCAAGTGGCAGAGGAAGAGACCCAGTACTTC,CASSVGGQVAEEETQYF,TRBJ2-5,.,TRBV9,.
TGTGCCAGTAGTCTAAACAGGGTTCCTGCCGGGGAGCTGTTTTTT,CASSLNRVPAGELFF,TRBJ2-2,.,TRBV19,.
TGTGCCAGCAGTTCTCGGGACAGCCCACTCTCCTACGAGCAGTACTTC,CASSSRDSPLSYEQYF,TRBJ2-7,.,TRBV27,TRBD1
TGTGCCAGCAGTTATTTGGACAGGGGAGAAGATGGCTACACCTTC,CASSYLDRGEDGYTF,TRBJ1-2,.,TRBV6-6,TRBD1
TGCGCCAGCAGCTTGGGGGGACTGAACACTGAAGCTTTCTTT,CASSLGGLNTEAFF,TRBJ1-1,.,TRBV5-1,.
TGCGCCAGCAGTCGTCGCCACCTGGGACAGGGGGACGAGCAGTACTTC,CASSRRHLGQGDEQYF,TRBJ2-7,few,TRBV4-3,TRBD1
TGTGCCAGCAGTAGCGGACAGGGCTCCTCCTATAGCAATCAGCCCCAGCATTTT,CASSSGQGSSYSNQPQHF,TRBJ1-5,.,TRBV7-8,TRBD1
TGTGCGGGCGAGGGGGACAGGTCCTCACCCCTCCACTTT,CAGEGDRSSPLHF,TRBJ1-6,.,TRBV2,TRBD1
TGCGCCAGCAGCCAAGATTTAGCCAGGGAGTACTCACCCCTCCACTTT,CASSQDLAREYSPLHF,TRBJ1-6,few,TRBV4-1,.
TGTGCCAGCAGTTTCCCGGGACCGCCAACCTACGAGCAGTACTTC,CASSFPGPPTYEQYF,TRBJ2-7,once,TRBV28,.
TGTGCCAGCAGCCCGCCGGGGGGACTCTCTGGAAACACCATATATTTT,CASSPPGGLSGNTIYF,TRBJ1-3,.,TRBV7-8,.
TGTGCCAGCAGCCAAGTAACGGGGGGCACAGATACGCAGTATTTT,CASSQVTGGTDTQYF,TRBJ2-3,.,TRBV4-2,.
TGCAGCGTGTTTGGGGGGCCGATTCAGACCCAGTACTTC,CSVFGGPIQTQYF,TRBJ2-5,.,TRBV29-1,.
TGTGCCAGCAGCTCCCCCACTCGGGACTACAATGAGCAGTTCTTC,CASSSPTRDYNEQFF,TRBJ2-1,.,TRBV7-8,.
TGTGCCAGCAGTGTCCCCAGTGATTCCTACGAGCAGTACTTC,CASSVPSDSYEQYF,TRBJ2-7,.,TRBV6-6,.
TGTGCCAGCAGCGGTGGGGGCACAGGGGGACAAAACATTCAGTACTTC,CASSGGGTGGQNIQYF,TRBJ2-4,.,TRBV9,TRBD1
TGTGCCAGCAGCTTCCTCCGAAACTATGGCTACACCTTC,CASSFLRNYGYTF,TRBJ1-2,.,TRBV7-2,.
TGCGCCAGCAGCTCAGGGGGCACTGAAGCTTTCTTT,CASSSGGTEAFF,TRBJ1-1,.,TRBV5-1,TRBD1
TGCGCCAGCAGCCAAGCCCGGGGTCAGCCCCAGCATTTT,CASSQARGQPQHF,TRBJ1-5,.,TRBV4-3,.
TGTGCCAGCAGCTTAGTTAGAAGCACAGATACGCAGTATTTT,CASSLVRSTDTQYF,TRBJ2-3,.,TRBV11-2,.
TGCGCCAGCAGCCAAGGTGTTTGGGTCGATTCCTACGAGCAGTACTTC,CASSQGVWVDSYEQYF,TRBJ2-7,.,TRBV4-1,.
TGTGCCAGCTCACCGGACAGGGTCGTTAAAAAACTGTTTTTT,CASSPDRVVKKLFF,TRBJ1-4,few,TRBV18,TRBD1
TGTGCCAGCAATCGTGTGAGCAGTGGCGGGGAGCTGTTTTTT,CASNRVSSGGELFF,TRBJ2-2,.,TRBV6-5,.
TGTGCCAGCAGCTCCTACGAAGGACAGACCGGGGAGCTGTTTTTT,CASSSYEGQTGELFF,TRBJ2-2,.,TRBV11-2,.
TGTGCCAGCCTAGGGGACAGCCCGAACACTGAAGCTTTCTTT,CASLGDSPNTEAFF,TRBJ1-1,.,TRBV4-2,TRBD1
TGTGCCAGTAGTATAACGGCAGTAGATAGCAATGAGCAGTTCTTC,CASSITAVDSNEQFF,TRBJ2-1,.,TRBV19,.
TGTGCCAGCAGTGAACTTGGCGTTAACAGGGATGAAGCTTTCTTT,CASSELGVNRDEAFF,TRBJ1-1,.,TRBV6-1,.